The 22 T cell receptor beta chains reported below all come from one sample, sequenced in a study of T-cell memory formation after mild COVID-19 (dated by TCRdb to about 2021). The receptor library was made with 5' RACE. Sequencing took place on an Illumina NovaSeq 6000. TCRdb reanalyzed the raw reads on its own, using fastp at Q25 for trimming and MiXCR for clone calling, and kept in-frame beta chains. Every entry covers one CDR3 protein and lists the most common genes and DNA from its rows. This sample holds 350,000 to 500,000 distinct CDR3 sequences; approximately 18% were observed only once. The biggest ten clones account for around a fifth of the sample. Sequences were obtained from PBMCs or a T cell subset sorted from them (not recorded which). The receptors were sampled from a young man who had mild COVID-19 (a few samples of this study predate the infection). The sample titles of this study are shuffled in the database, so cell type and time point are left out; the donor was told from shared clones.

The chain has TRBV6-5 and TRBJ2-2; perhaps D is TRBD1 or TRBD2 (6 bases each). The V end was cut by 2 bases, the J end by 4 bases, with 11 bases between. The CDR3 has 15 amino acids. From germline, CDR1 is MNHEY and CDR2 SVGAGI. CDR3 in DNA: TGTGCCAGCAGTTACGGGACGGGGGCCACCGGGGAGCTGTTTTTT. Residues: CASSYGTGATGELFF.

This chain joins TRBV6-5 and TRBJ2-1, with a tentative D call TRBD1 (5 bases). Germline CDR1 MNHEY, CDR2 SVGAGI. V was trimmed by 9 bases and J by 5 bases, leaving 11 bases between them. This CDR3 spans 12 amino acids. The CDR3 is CASSRGNNEQFF. CDR3 DNA: TGTGCCAGTTCTAGGGGTAACAATGAGCAGTTCTTC.

The chain combines TRBV9 with TRBJ1-6, with no clear D. The germline CDR1 and CDR2 sequences are SGDLS and YYNGEE. V was pared by 0 bases and J by 3 bases, with 10 bases between. There are 16 residues in the CDR3. CDR3 nucleotides: TGTGCCAGCAGCGTAGAAGGAGGGTTCTATAATTCACCCCTCCACTTT. It codes for CASSVEGGFYNSPLHF.

This clonotype was recorded a few times. V and J are TRBV7-9 and TRBJ1-3; 8 bases are a match to TRBD1. Germline-derived CDR1 and CDR2 are SEHNR and FQNEAQ (reference sequence). The V and J ends lost 0 bases and 4 bases, in that order; junction bases with no gene match: 2. This CDR3 has 15 residues. CDR3 nucleotide sequence: TGTGCCAGCAGCTTAGCCAGGGGGCGAGGAAACACCATATATTTT. It specifies CASSLARGRGNTIYF.

This clonotype was picked up a small number of times. The chain links TRBV7-2 to TRBJ1-4; TRBD1 might be the D (5 bases). Germline CDR1 reads SGHTA; CDR2 reads FQGNSA. The CDR3 contains 13 residues. With 7 bases removed from V and 3 bases from J, the gap between germline ends came to 9 bases. The CDR3 spells CASKRGANEKLFF. The CDR3 DNA follows: TGTGCCAGCAAGAGGGGCGCTAATGAAAAACTGTTTTTT.

Written as DNA, the CDR3 is TGTGCCATCACCCCGACAGGGGCCGAGCAGTACTTC. It specifies CAITPTGAEQYF. The chain has TRBV10-3 and TRBJ2-7, with 8 bases aligning to TRBD1. This CDR3 is built from 12 residues. The V gene end was trimmed by 7 bases and the J gene end by 6 bases; junction bases not matched to a gene: 5. CDR1 is ENHRY and CDR2 is SYGVKD in the germline V gene.

As regards this clonotype: The junction does not match germline at one end; this may be a read error. The V and J genes are TRBV7-2 and TRBJ2-7, with D perhaps matching TRBD1 or TRBD2 (5 bases each). Germline V gene sequence: CDR1 SGHTA, CDR2 FQGNSA. The CDR3 runs to 14 residues. The CDR3 loop reads CASSVALGGHEQYF. CDR3 coding DNA: TGTGCCAGCAGCGTAGCGCTTGGGGGACACGAGCAGTACTTC.

This clonotype was found many times. The V call is TRBV6-4, the J call TRBJ2-1; TRBD2 matches 10 bases. Germline CDR1 and CDR2: MRHNA and SNTAGT. V shed 0 bases and J 9 bases; nucleotides not matched to a gene: 2. The CDR3 loop spans 14 amino acids. For the CDR3, the DNA is TGTGCCAGCAGTGACTCTAGCGGGGGGATTGAGCAGTTCTTC. Its translation: CASSDSSGGIEQFF.

This clonotype showed up just a few times. The rearrangement uses TRBV6-6 and TRBJ1-1; 7 positions agree with TRBD1. J lost 4 bases, V lost 8 bases, and 10 bases had no gene match. This CDR3 has 14 amino acids. Germline assignment: CDR1 MNHNY and CDR2 SVGAGI (reference sequence). The chain's CDR3 is CASAIQGTVTEAFF. DNA for the CDR3: TGTGCCAGCGCTATACAGGGGACCGTCACTGAAGCTTTCTTT.

There are a few counts of this clonotype. The chain couples TRBV6-2 or TRBV6-3 to TRBJ2-4; the D call may be TRBD1 or TRBD2 (5 bases each). CDR3 size: 17 residues. Trimming removed 4 bases from V and 0 bases from J, with 16 bases in between. Germline CDR1 MNHEY, CDR2 SVGEGT. CDR3 loop: CASSSHGGRVAKNIQYF. The CDR3 region has the DNA TGTGCCAGCAGTTCGCATGGGGGACGTGTAGCCAAAAACATTCAGTACTTC.

CDR3 nucleotide sequence: TGTGCCAGCAGCTGGAGGGTTGGCTCCACAGATACGCAGTATTTT. The encoded protein is CASSWRVGSTDTQYF. This chain links TRBV7-2 with TRBJ2-3, with a weak D call TRBD2 (6 bases). Trimming stripped 4 bases from V and 2 bases from J, with 13 bases between. The CDR3 consists of 15 residues. Germline CDR1 and CDR2: SGHTA and FQGNSA.

The chain has TRBV12-5 and TRBJ2-2; D gene ambiguous. Germline V CDR1 and CDR2: LGHNT, FRNRAP. This CDR3 has 13 residues. Trimming stripped 0 bases from V and 7 bases from J, with 6 bases between. This CDR3 is CASGLVVNGELFF. In nucleotides, the CDR3 is TGTGCTAGTGGTTTGGTGGTGAACGGGGAGCTGTTTTTT.

This clonotype appeared a few times. This chain uses TRBV5-1 with TRBJ1-1; 8 bases align to TRBD1. Germline assignment: CDR1 SGHRS and CDR2 YFSETQ. The CDR3 sequence is 15 residues long. Losses at the gene ends were 0 bases for V and 8 bases for J; bases not matched to a gene: 9. The CDR3 protein is CASSLGAQGAREAFF. CDR3 DNA sequence: TGCGCCAGCAGCTTGGGGGCCCAGGGGGCTCGCGAAGCTTTCTTT.

This clonotype was picked up many times. The chain joins TRBV5-1 to TRBJ2-3; 8 bases are shared with TRBD1. The CDR3 runs 14 residues. V trimming: 4 bases; J trimming: 6 bases; junction bases outside the gene matches: 7. Germline-derived CDR1 and CDR2 are SGHRS and YFSETQ. DNA of the CDR3: TGCGCCAGCAGCCTGGGACAGGTGGACGATACGCAGTATTTT. Translation gives CASSLGQVDDTQYF.

CDR3: CASRGLAYEQYV. In DNA form, the CDR3 reads TGTGCCAGCAGGGGACTAGCCTACGAGCAGTACGTC. The chain links TRBV6-1 to TRBJ2-7; 8 nucleotides match TRBD2. The germline V gene has CDR1 MNHNS and CDR2 SASEGT. V shed 6 bases, J shed 2 bases, and the junction held 0 bases outside the gene matches. CDR3 length: 12 residues.

This clonotype occurred many times. The chain carries TRBV20-1 and TRBJ1-2; 7 bases line up with TRBD1. CDR3 length: 13 amino acids. V shed 3 bases and J 0 bases; nucleotides not matched to a gene: 1. Germline assignment: CDR1 DFQATT and CDR2 SNEGSKA (reference sequence). The CDR3 protein is CSASQGANYGYTF. The CDR3 coding sequence is TGCAGTGCTAGCCAGGGGGCTAACTATGGCTACACCTTC.

This clonotype has a handful of counts. This chain connects TRBV7-2 to TRBJ1-2; tentatively, D is TRBD1 (5 bases). The CDR3 is 12 residues long. With 6 bases removed from V and 8 bases from J, the gap between germline ends came to 13 bases. CDR1 is SGHTA and CDR2 is FQGNSA in the germline V gene. The CDR3 loop is CASSLTGLGYTF. CDR3 sequence (DNA): TGTGCCAGCAGTTTGACGGGGCTGGGCTACACCTTC.

This clonotype has at least ten counts. The rearrangement uses TRBV29-1 and TRBJ1-2; 7 bases align to TRBD1. Trimming removed 7 bases from V and 0 bases from J; junction bases left unmatched: 5. The germline CDR1 and CDR2 sequences are SQVTM and ANQGSEA. CDR3 length equals 13 residues. The CDR3 DNA is TGCAGCGCTCGGACAGGAACTAACTATGGCTACACCTTC. Translation: CSARTGTNYGYTF.

This clonotype was seen ten or more times. V gene TRBV7-2 combines with J gene TRBJ2-3; D not certain. The CDR3 runs to 16 residues. The V end was cut by 4 bases, the J end by 2 bases, with 16 bases between. CDR1 is SGHTA, CDR2 FQGNSA, per germline. This CDR3 reads CASSSYRGPNTDTQYF. In nucleotides, the CDR3 is TGTGCCAGCAGCTCCTATCGTGGACCGAACACAGATACGCAGTATTTT.

The genes are TRBV29-1 and TRBJ2-7; 10 bases are shared with TRBD1. CDR3 size: 14 residues. CDR1 is SQVTM and CDR2 is ANQGSEA in the germline V gene. Trimming cost V 4 bases and J 3 bases; bases outside gene matches: 6. The chain's CDR3 is CSVVRGQGGYEQYF. CDR3 bases: TGCAGCGTTGTTCGCGGACAGGGGGGCTACGAGCAGTACTTC.

This clonotype was recorded at least ten times. The chain has TRBV12-3 or TRBV12-4 and TRBJ2-7, with 9 bases that match TRBD1. The ends lost 5 bases at V and 2 bases at J; junction bases unmatched: 7. The CDR3 loop spans 15 amino acids. CDR3 sequence (DNA): TGTGCCAGCAGTCAAGGGACAGGGCCGGCCTACGAGCAGTACGTC. Its protein product is CASSQGTGPAYEQYV.

This clonotype has only a few counts. V gene TRBV7-2 combines with J gene TRBJ1-6; 8 nucleotides match TRBD1. The CDR3 covers 15 residues. The germline gives CDR1 SGHTA, CDR2 FQGNSA. The J segment lost 9 bases and the V segment lost 2 bases, leaving 6 bases of the junction unmatched. CDR3 loop: CASSLSQGAVSPLHF. The CDR3 DNA follows: TGTGCCAGCAGCTTATCCCAGGGGGCGGTTTCACCCCTCCACTTT.